Shown below are 8 T cell receptor beta chains from a single sample sequenced in a study of metastatic and nonmetastatic thyroid tumors. With MiXCR, TCRdb reprocessed the PCR reads. This table holds around 23,000 clones, around a fifth found once. All patients were treatment-naive before thyroid surgery. The sample consisted of blood. The origin of the receptors is a male donor with papillary thyroid cancer or a benign thyroid nodule (not recorded which). Some clones in this sample may be carry-over from other donors' samples.

This clone came up many times. The chain joins TRBV14 to TRBJ2-1, with 10 positions matching TRBD1. The CDR3 runs 13 residues. V trimming: 9 bases; J trimming: 2 bases; junction bases outside the gene matches: 1. The germline V gene has CDR1 SGHDN and CDR2 FVKESK. The CDR3 sequence is CASGTGAYNEQFF. The CDR3 nucleotides read TGTGCCAGTGGGACAGGGGCCTACAATGAGCAGTTCTTC.

The sample holds many counts of this clone. This CDR3 is CASSPDNSGNTIYF. DNA of the CDR3: TGTGCCAGCAGCCCAGACAACTCTGGAAACACCATATATTTT. The chain combines TRBV7-2 with TRBJ1-3, with D hard to call. Trimming removed 5 bases from V and 0 bases from J, with 8 bases in between. The CDR3 runs to 14 residues. The germline CDR1 and CDR2 sequences are SGHTA and FQGNSA.

Ten or more counts support this clone. The genes are TRBV2 and TRBJ2-1; D could derive from TRBD1 or TRBD2 (5 bases each). The ends were cut back, 5 bases at V and 6 bases at J, with 14 bases in the middle. Looked up from germline, CDR1 is SNHLY and CDR2 is FYNNEI. The CDR3 has 14 residues. The CDR3 here is CASSRDAQGNEQFF. The DNA for the CDR3 is TGTGCCAGCAGTCGGGACGCACAAGGCAATGAGCAGTTCTTC.

There are many counts of this clone. The CDR3 region has the DNA TGTGCCAGCAGCCAAGGCAGGGCTGGAGGCTACACCTTC. This translates into CASSQGRAGGYTF. The V and J genes are TRBV3-1 and TRBJ1-2, with D maybe TRBD1 (5 bases). The V end was cut by 1 base, the J end by 8 bases, with 11 bases between. The length of the CDR3 is 13 residues. From germline, CDR1 is LGHDT and CDR2 YNNKEL (reference sequence).

The chain couples TRBV4-1 to TRBJ1-2; D gene uncertain. Germline V lookup: CDR1 MGHRA, CDR2 YSYEKL. This CDR3 has 14 amino acids. With 5 bases removed from V and 1 base from J, the gap between germline ends came to 11 bases. The CDR3 loop reads CASSGPGFNYGYTF. For the CDR3, the DNA is TGCGCCAGCAGCGGACCGGGATTTAACTATGGCTACACCTTC.

This clone was counted at least ten times. CDR3 DNA sequence: TGCAGTGCTCGTAGTGGGACTTCCTATGAGCAGTTCTTC. Translating gives CSARSGTSYEQFF. The chain carries TRBV20-1 and TRBJ2-1; D may be TRBD2 (6 bases). This CDR3 contains 13 residues. CDR1 is DFQATT, CDR2 SNEGSKA, per germline (reference sequence). V dropped 5 bases and J dropped 8 bases, with 16 bases sitting between them.

This clone was observed at least ten times. The V and J genes are TRBV7-2 and TRBJ2-3; D unclear. Per the germline V gene, CDR1 is SGHTA and CDR2 is FQGNSA. Trimming removed 11 bases from V and 5 bases from J, with 17 bases in between. CDR3 length equals 13 residues. This CDR3 is CASSGSLGDTQYF. The CDR3 nucleotides are TGTGCCTCCTCGGGCTCCCTAGGAGATACGCAGTATTTT.

This clone was counted at least ten times. V and J are TRBV6-1 and TRBJ1-5, with no clear D. The CDR3 loop spans 13 amino acids. Trimming pared 6 bases from V and 4 bases from J, leaving 10 bases between. The germline CDR1 and CDR2 sequences are MNHNS and SASEGT. CDR3 sequence reads: CASSLNRNQPQHF. CDR3 DNA sequence: TGTGCCAGCAGCTTAAATCGTAATCAGCCCCAGCATTTT.